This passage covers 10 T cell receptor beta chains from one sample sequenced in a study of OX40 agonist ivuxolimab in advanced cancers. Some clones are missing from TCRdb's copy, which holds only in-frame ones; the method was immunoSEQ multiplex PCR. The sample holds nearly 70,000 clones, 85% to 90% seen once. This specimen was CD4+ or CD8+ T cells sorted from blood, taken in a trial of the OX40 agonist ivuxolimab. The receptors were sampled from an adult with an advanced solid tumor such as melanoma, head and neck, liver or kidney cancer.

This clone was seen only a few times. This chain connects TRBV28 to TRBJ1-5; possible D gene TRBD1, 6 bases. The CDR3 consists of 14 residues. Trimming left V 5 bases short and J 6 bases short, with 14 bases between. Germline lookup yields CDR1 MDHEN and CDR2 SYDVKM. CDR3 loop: CASSRRQEAQPQHF. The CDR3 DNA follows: TGTGCCAGCAGTCGGAGACAGGAGGCTCAGCCCCAGCATTTT.

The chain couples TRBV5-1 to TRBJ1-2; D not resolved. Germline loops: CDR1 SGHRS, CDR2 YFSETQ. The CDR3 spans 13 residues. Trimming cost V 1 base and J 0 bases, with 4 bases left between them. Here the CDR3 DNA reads TGCGCCAGCAGCTTGAGTTCTAACTATGGCTACACCTTC. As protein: CASSLSSNYGYTF. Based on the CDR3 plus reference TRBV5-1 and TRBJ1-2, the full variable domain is KAGVTQTPRYLIKTRGQQVTLSCSPISGHRSVSWYQQTPGQGLQFLFEYFSETQRNKGNFPGRFSGRQFSNSRSEMNVSTLELGDSALYLCASSLSSNYGYTFGSGTRLTVV.

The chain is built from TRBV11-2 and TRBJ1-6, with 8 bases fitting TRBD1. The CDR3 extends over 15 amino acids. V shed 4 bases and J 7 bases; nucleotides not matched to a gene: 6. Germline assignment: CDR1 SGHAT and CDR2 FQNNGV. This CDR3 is CASSSTTGANSPLHF. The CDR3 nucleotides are TGTGCCAGCAGCTCAACGACAGGGGCGAATTCACCCCTCCACTTT.

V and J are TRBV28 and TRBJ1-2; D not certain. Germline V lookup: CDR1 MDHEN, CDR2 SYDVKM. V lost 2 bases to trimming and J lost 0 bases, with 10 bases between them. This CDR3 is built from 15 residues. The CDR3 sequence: CASSLVAFSNYGYTF. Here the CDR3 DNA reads TGTGCCAGCAGTTTAGTGGCTTTTTCTAACTATGGCTACACCTTC.

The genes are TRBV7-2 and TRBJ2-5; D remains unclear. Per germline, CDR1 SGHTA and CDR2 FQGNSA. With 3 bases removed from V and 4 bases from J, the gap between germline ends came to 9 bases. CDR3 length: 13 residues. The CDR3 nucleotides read TGTGCCAGCAGCTTTGGCGGTTTAGAGACCCAGTACTTC. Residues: CASSFGGLETQYF.

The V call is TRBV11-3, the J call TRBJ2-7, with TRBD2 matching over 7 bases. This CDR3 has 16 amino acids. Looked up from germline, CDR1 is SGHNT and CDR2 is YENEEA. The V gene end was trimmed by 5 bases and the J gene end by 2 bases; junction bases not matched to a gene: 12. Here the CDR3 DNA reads TGTGCCAGCAGCCGGGGGGACTTCCAATTGACCTACGAGCAGTACTTC. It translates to CASSRGDFQLTYEQYF.

CDR3 in amino acids: CASSLEEDQPQHF. The CDR3 coding sequence is TGTGCCAGCAGCTTAGAGGAGGATCAGCCCCAGCATTTT. This chain connects TRBV11-1 to TRBJ1-5; D uncertain. The CDR3 extends over 13 amino acids. V was pared by 1 base and J by 5 bases, with 6 bases between. Germline V CDR1 and CDR2: SGHAT, FQDESV (reference sequence).

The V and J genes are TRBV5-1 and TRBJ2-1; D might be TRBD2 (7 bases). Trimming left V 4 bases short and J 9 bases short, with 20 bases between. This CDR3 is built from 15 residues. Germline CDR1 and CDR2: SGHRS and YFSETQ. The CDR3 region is CASSPSFGGGGEQFF. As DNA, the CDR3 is TGCGCCAGCAGCCCCTCCTTCGGGGGCGGGGGTGAGCAGTTCTTC.

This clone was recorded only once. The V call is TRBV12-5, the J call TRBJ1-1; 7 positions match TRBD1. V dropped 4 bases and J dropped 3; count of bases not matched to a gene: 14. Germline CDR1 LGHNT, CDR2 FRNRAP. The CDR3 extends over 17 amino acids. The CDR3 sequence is CASGYDLTGARYTEAFF. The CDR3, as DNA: TGTGCTAGTGGTTACGACCTCACAGGGGCGAGATACACTGAAGCTTTCTTT. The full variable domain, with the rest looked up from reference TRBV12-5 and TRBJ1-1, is DARVTQTPRHKVTEMGQEVTMRCQPILGHNTVFWYRQTMMQGLELLAYFRNRAPLDDSGMPKDRFSAEMPDATLATLKIQPSEPRDSAVYFCASGYDLTGARYTEAFFGQGTRLTVV.

The CDR3 region has the DNA TGTGCCAGCAGTATCCTCTCGGGGAGGCATGAGCAGTTCTTC. Protein product: CASSILSGRHEQFF. The chain joins TRBV14 to TRBJ2-1, with D perhaps TRBD2 (6 bases). Trimming took 6 bases from V and 8 from J, leaving 17 bases between them. The germline V gene encodes CDR1 SGHDN and CDR2 FVKESK. The CDR3 consists of 14 residues.